This passage covers 17 T cell receptor beta chains from one sample sequenced in a study of blood T cell repertoires in COVID-19 (dated by TCRdb to 2018 to 2020). Preparation of the library involved the immunoSEQ multiplex PCR assay. Not all clones reach the TCRdb copy of this immuneACCESS table, which keeps in-frame sequences only. Checked studies attribute under half of the gap to unresolved V genes and leave the rest unexplained. Across this sample there are under 110,000 clones, with less than 85% seen only once. The ten largest clones take up around 15% of the sample. Source material: peripheral blood. The source of these receptors is a woman aged 60-75 years with acute or convalescent COVID-19.

The V and J genes are TRBV7-2 and TRBJ1-5; D not resolved. Looked up from germline, CDR1 is SGHTA and CDR2 is FQGNSA. The germline V and J ends were trimmed by 5 bases and 6 bases, with 11 bases remaining between them. The CDR3 runs to 13 residues. The CDR3 DNA reads as TGTGCCAGCAGCGCCCTGTCAGGTCAGCCCCAGCATTTT. It yields the protein CASSALSGQPQHF.

V and J are TRBV2 and TRBJ2-3; TRBD2 aligns across 7 bases. The CDR3 is 15 amino acids. The ends lost 9 bases at V and 4 bases at J; junction bases unmatched: 13. Germline assignment: CDR1 SNHLY and CDR2 FYNNEI. CDR3 region: CASFPLGLSADTQYF. The CDR3 bases are TGTGCCAGTTTTCCGTTGGGACTATCAGCAGATACGCAGTATTTT. Complete variable domain (other parts from reference TRBV2 and TRBJ2-3): EPEVTQTPSHQVTQMGQEVILRCVPISNHLYFYWYRQILGQKVEFLVSFYNNEISEKSEIFDDQFSVERPDGSNFTLKIRSTKLEDSAMYFCASFPLGLSADTQYFGPGTRLTVL.

The chain uses TRBV2 and TRBJ1-4; TRBD1 is a possible D gene (5 bases). In germline, CDR1 is SNHLY, CDR2 FYNNEI. V was trimmed by 4 bases and J by 4 bases, leaving 10 bases between them. CDR3 length: 14 amino acids. The CDR3, as DNA: TGTGCCAGCAGTGGCGGGACCGTTAATGAAAAACTGTTTTTT. It yields the protein CASSGGTVNEKLFF.

This clone was recorded a few times. This chain links TRBV29-1 with TRBJ2-7, with 7 nucleotides matching TRBD2. V was pared by 5 bases and J by 3 bases, with 4 bases of the junction left unmatched. Germline V gene sequence: CDR1 SQVTM, CDR2 ANQGSEA. This CDR3 has 12 amino acids. CDR3 sequence reads: CSVQGGSYEQYF. CDR3 in DNA: TGCAGCGTTCAGGGCGGGAGCTACGAGCAGTACTTC.

This clone was picked up a small number of times. This sequence joins TRBV5-1 and TRBJ1-1; D is perhaps TRBD1 (6 bases). The CDR3 is 14 residues long. V lost 2 bases to trimming and J lost 2 bases, with 10 bases between them. Germline V gene data show CDR1 as SGHRS and CDR2 as YFSETQ. The chain's CDR3 is CASSFGGANTEAFF. CDR3 nucleotide sequence: TGCGCCAGCAGCTTCGGGGGGGCCAACACTGAAGCTTTCTTT.

This clone showed up just once. The chain is built from TRBV19 and TRBJ2-2; D unclear. Germline CDR1 reads LNHDA; CDR2 reads SQIVND (reference sequence). V lost 5 bases and J 0 bases, leaving 10 bases between the germline ends. The CDR3 loop spans 15 amino acids. CDR3 coding DNA: TGTGCCAGTAGTTGGAGTGCAGCGAACACCGGGGAGCTGTTTTTT. This sequence encodes CASSWSAANTGELFF. Full variable domain (missing parts from reference TRBV19 and TRBJ2-2): DGGITQSPKYLFRKEGQNVTLSCEQNLNHDAMYWYRQDPGQGLRLIYYSQIVNDFQKGDIAEGYSVSREKKESFPLTVTSAQKNPTAFYLCASSWSAANTGELFFGEGSRLTVL.

The V call is TRBV6-5, the J call TRBJ1-1; tentative D call: TRBD1 (6 bases). Trimming stripped 10 bases from V and 0 bases from J, with 18 bases between. This CDR3 region has 15 residues. CDR1 is MNHEY, CDR2 SVGAGI, per germline. CDR3 sequence (DNA): TGTGCCACCCTTCCTAGGACAGTTATGAACACTGAAGCTTTCTTT. As protein: CATLPRTVMNTEAFF.

The sample holds a few counts of this clone. The chain has TRBV5-1 and TRBJ1-1, with 9 positions matching TRBD1. J gave up 6 bases and V 3 bases, and 6 bases lay outside the gene matches. This CDR3 contains 14 residues. The germline V gene has CDR1 SGHRS and CDR2 YFSETQ. In DNA form, the CDR3 reads TGCGCCAGCAGCTGGGGGACAGGGAGCGCTGAAGCTTTCTTT. This encodes CASSWGTGSAEAFF.

This clone was recorded only once. V is TRBV27 and J is TRBJ2-5, with 12 bases fitting TRBD2. The CDR3 covers 16 residues. The V gene's germline CDR1 is MNHEY and CDR2 SMNVEV (reference sequence). J was trimmed by 5 bases and V by 5 bases; bases with no gene match: 9. The DNA of the CDR3 is TGTGCCAGCAGTCCCTCTAGCGGGGGGGCTGGGGAGACCCAGTACTTC. Translating gives CASSPSSGGAGETQYF.

The chain carries TRBV2 and TRBJ1-1, with a weak D call TRBD1 (5 bases). The CDR3 is 12 amino acids. CDR1 and CDR2 (germline): SNHLY, FYNNEI. V lost 2 bases, J lost 7 bases, and 8 bases lay in between. The CDR3 loop is CASSEQGGEAFF. The CDR3 DNA follows: TGTGCCAGCAGTGAACAGGGCGGTGAAGCTTTCTTT.

The rearrangement uses TRBV6-1 and TRBJ1-1; D gene unclear. This CDR3 contains 13 residues. Germline V gene sequence: CDR1 MNHNS, CDR2 SASEGT. The V end lost 3 bases, the J end lost 5 bases, and 10 bases lay between the germline ends. The DNA of the CDR3 is TGTGCCAGCAGTGAGACATTTGCGACTGAAGCTTTCTTT. Its translation: CASSETFATEAFF.

V is TRBV10-3 and J is TRBJ1-4; 8 bases agree with TRBD1. The CDR3 is 14 residues long. The germline V gene encodes CDR1 ENHRY and CDR2 SYGVKD. The V segment lost 6 bases and the J segment 5 bases; nucleotides outside the gene matches: 5. The CDR3 reads CAISEDRVNEKLFF. As DNA, the CDR3 is TGTGCCATCAGCGAGGACAGGGTGAATGAAAAACTGTTTTTT.

The chain carries TRBV5-1 and TRBJ1-1; 9 nucleotides agree with TRBD1. Losses at the gene ends were 3 bases for V and 3 bases for J; bases not matched to a gene: 15. This CDR3 region has 18 residues. CDR1 is SGHRS and CDR2 is YFSETQ in the germline V gene. As DNA, the CDR3 is TGCGCCAGCAGCTCAGACTTAACAGGGGGCTCTTGGGACACTGAAGCTTTCTTT. It specifies CASSSDLTGGSWDTEAFF.

The chain carries TRBV5-1 and TRBJ2-5; TRBD2 agrees at 11 bases. Looked up from germline, CDR1 is SGHRS and CDR2 is YFSETQ. The CDR3 totals 15 residues. Germline trimming cut 5 bases from V and 1 base from J; bases unmatched to any gene: 4. CDR3 sequence (DNA): TGCGCCAGCAGTACTAGCGGGAGAACCCAAGAGACCCAGTACTTC. It specifies CASSTSGRTQETQYF.

The CDR3 sequence is CASSAPLFSEGSALLQQYF. DNA for the CDR3: TGTGCCAGCAGTGCCCCCCTTTTTTCTGAGGGTAGCGCACTTTTGCAGCAGTACTTC. This rearrangement joins TRBV28 to TRBJ2-7, with D possibly TRBD2 on 5 matching bases. The CDR3 has 19 amino acids. Germline CDR1 reads MDHEN; CDR2 reads SYDVKM. V lost 5 bases, J lost 8 bases, and 34 bases lay in between.

This clone was detected only a few times. One end of the junction does not line up with germline, which may come from a read error. The chain combines TRBV18 with TRBJ2-7, with 9 bases identical to TRBD1. The length of the CDR3 is 16 residues. Per germline, CDR1 KGHSH and CDR2 LQKENI. Here the CDR3 DNA reads TGCGCCAGCTCAAGTGTTACCGGGACAGGGACCTACGAGCAGTACTTC. Its protein product is CASSSVTGTGTYEQYF.

This clone was counted a single time. The chain uses TRBV30 and TRBJ1-1; D not resolved. Germline V gene sequence: CDR1 GTSNPN, CDR2 SVGIG (reference sequence). This CDR3 is built from 11 residues. Trimming took 7 bases from V and 1 from J, leaving 7 bases between them. The CDR3 loop is CAFGGNTEAFF. The CDR3 DNA sequence: TGTGCCTTCGGTGGGAACACTGAAGCTTTCTTT.